The 17 T cell receptor beta chains in this list originate from one sample, sequenced in a study of T cells after yellow fever vaccination. TCRdb called the 5' RACE reads again in MiXCR, with one record for every CDR3 protein. Counted here are a few hundred thousand distinct CDR3 sequences, about a sixth occurring once; the ten biggest clones make up around 16%. Sample: PBMCs, taken roughly 5 days after the first yellow fever vaccination. All receptors come from a man younger than 35 who received the YFV17D yellow fever vaccine.

This clonotype has just one count. This chain joins TRBV3-1 and TRBJ2-5; a weak D match, TRBD1 (5 bases). Germline V CDR1 and CDR2: LGHDT, YNNKEL (reference sequence). Trimming stripped 2 bases from V and 10 bases from J, with 17 bases between. The CDR3 spans 14 residues. CDR3 DNA: TGTGCCAGCAGCCAACCCGACAGACGCCCGGGCCAGTACTTC. As protein: CASSQPDRRPGQYF.

The J gene is TRBJ1-1, the V gene TRBV7-3; D is ambiguous. CDR1 and CDR2 (germline): SGHTA, FQGTGA. The CDR3 totals 13 residues. Trimming shortened V by 4 bases and J by 3 bases, and 9 bases separated the two germline ends. The CDR3 loop reads CASSSQWDTEAFF. For the CDR3, the DNA is TGTGCCAGCAGCTCCCAGTGGGACACTGAAGCTTTCTTT.

This clonotype was seen only a few times. The V gene is TRBV7-9, the J gene TRBJ1-2; the D gene is possibly TRBD1 (6 bases). V lost 1 base to trimming and J lost 6 bases, with 15 bases between them. The CDR3 extends over 15 amino acids. The V gene's germline CDR1 is SEHNR and CDR2 FQNEAQ (reference sequence). The CDR3 is CASSLVSLQGDGYTF. The CDR3 DNA follows: TGTGCCAGCAGCTTAGTATCCTTACAGGGAGATGGCTACACCTTC.

A few counts support this clonotype. J is TRBJ2-7 and V is TRBV6-5; D may match TRBD1 or TRBD2 (6 bases each). Trimming took off 0 bases at V and 4 bases at J, with 10 bases between the two ends. This CDR3 is built from 14 residues. CDR1 and CDR2 (germline): MNHEY, SVGAGI. The CDR3 sequence is CASSYSRGRYEQYF. The CDR3 DNA sequence: TGTGCCAGCAGTTACTCCCGGGGGCGGTACGAGCAGTACTTC.

This clonotype was detected only a few times. This chain uses TRBV9 with TRBJ1-2, with 7 bases aligning to TRBD1. This CDR3 contains 15 residues. V was clipped by 5 bases and J by 3 bases; unmatched bases: 10. Germline values: CDR1 SGDLS, CDR2 YYNGEE. Here the CDR3 reads CASSVQGEVYYGYTF. As DNA, the CDR3 is TGTGCCAGCAGTGTGCAGGGGGAGGTTTACTATGGCTACACCTTC. Full variable domain (missing parts from reference TRBV9 and TRBJ1-2): DSGVTQTPKHLITATGQRVTLRCSPRSGDLSVYWYQQSLDQGLQFLIQYYNGEERAKGNILERFSAQQFPDLHSELNLSSLELGDSALYFCASSVQGEVYYGYTFGSGTRLTVV.

This chain uses TRBV11-1 with TRBJ2-5; D possibly corresponds to TRBD2 (5 bases). Germline values: CDR1 SGHAT, CDR2 FQDESV (reference sequence). The CDR3 sequence is 18 residues long. Trimming cost V 2 bases and J 0 bases, with 19 bases left between them. CDR3 nucleotides: TGTGCCAGCAGCTTAATTTCTCGGGGAGCATGGTACCAAGAGACCCAGTACTTC. This codes for CASSLISRGAWYQETQYF.

The chain recombines TRBV4-2 with TRBJ1-1; no firm D call. Germline loops: CDR1 LGHNA, CDR2 YNFKEQ. The V end was cut by 8 bases, the J end by 3 bases, with 22 bases between. This CDR3 is built from 16 residues. The CDR3 DNA sequence: TGTGCCAGCCAAAGCCCTTCGTTTTTGAGGGACACTGAAGCTTTCTTT. It specifies CASQSPSFLRDTEAFF.

The gene calls are TRBV18 and TRBJ1-1, with D hard to call. CDR3 length: 11 residues. In germline, CDR1 is KGHSH, CDR2 LQKENI. Trimming removed 6 bases at V and 11 bases at J, with 13 bases between. The CDR3 coding sequence is TGTGCCAGCTCTATCGACACTGTTGCTTTCTTT. It is translated as CASSIDTVAFF.

This clonotype has more than one count but fewer than ten. This chain uses TRBV12-3 or TRBV12-4 with TRBJ1-5; D gene unclear. The CDR3 runs to 13 residues. Trimming pared 3 bases from V and 7 bases from J, leaving 10 bases between. The CDR3 DNA is TGTGCCAGCAGTTTGGGGTTGAGGCAGCCCCAGCATTTT. Its protein is CASSLGLRQPQHF.

The chain combines TRBV5-1 with TRBJ2-2, with D unclear. Germline-derived CDR1 and CDR2 are SGHRS and YFSETQ. V shed 4 bases and J shed 6 bases, with 13 bases lying between them. The CDR3 spans 14 residues. This chain's CDR3 is CASSRLGSSGELFF. CDR3 bases: TGCGCCAGCAGCCGACTCGGGTCATCCGGGGAGCTGTTTTTT.

The chain has TRBV4-2 and TRBJ1-2, with D possibly TRBD1 on 5 matching bases. Per the germline V gene, CDR1 is LGHNA and CDR2 is YNFKEQ. Trimming removed 4 bases at V and 3 bases at J, with 15 bases between. The CDR3 sequence is 15 residues long. The CDR3 spells CASSLPMGVYYGYTF. The DNA for the CDR3 is TGTGCCAGCAGCCTCCCCATGGGGGTCTACTATGGCTACACCTTC.

The sample holds a few counts of this clonotype. V usage is TRBV4-3 and J usage is TRBJ2-4; no firm D call. This CDR3 is 12 amino acids long. Germline assignment: CDR1 LGHNA and CDR2 YSLEER. Trimming took off 5 bases at V and 9 bases at J, with 11 bases between the two ends. In nucleotides, the CDR3 is TGCGCCAGCAGCTATACCTCGGGCATTCAGTACTTC. Amino acids: CASSYTSGIQYF.

This clonotype has just a few counts. V is TRBV20-1 and J is TRBJ2-7; possible D gene TRBD1, 5 bases. V gave up 0 bases and J gave up 3 bases, with 12 bases separating them. The germline V gene has CDR1 DFQATT and CDR2 SNEGSKA (reference sequence). This CDR3 is 14 amino acids long. The CDR3 DNA reads TGCAGTGCTAGAGACCAAGGACAAGGCTACGAGCAGTACGTC. Protein product: CSARDQGQGYEQYV.

This sequence joins TRBV7-9 and TRBJ2-7; 12 bases align to TRBD2. Germline CDR1 SEHNR, CDR2 FQNEAQ (reference sequence). The CDR3 consists of 15 residues. The J segment lost 3 bases and the V segment lost 9 bases, leaving 9 bases of the junction unmatched. This chain's CDR3 is CARWTSGDPLYEQYV. The CDR3 nucleotides are TGTGCCAGATGGACTAGCGGGGATCCGCTCTACGAGCAGTACGTC.

V usage is TRBV5-1 and J usage is TRBJ1-3, with TRBD1 matching 8 bases. The CDR3 sequence is 16 residues long. V was clipped by 4 bases and J by 0 bases; unmatched bases: 6. Per the germline V gene, CDR1 is SGHRS and CDR2 is YFSETQ. The CDR3 nucleotides are TGCGCCAGCAGCGCCTCAGGGGGCTACTCTGGAAACACCATATATTTT. Protein: CASSASGGYSGNTIYF. The variable domain in full, completed from reference TRBV5-1 and TRBJ1-3, reads KAGVTQTPRYLIKTRGQQVTLSCSPISGHRSVSWYQQTPGQGLQFLFEYFSETQRNKGNFPGRFSGRQFSNSRSEMNVSTLELGDSALYLCASSASGGYSGNTIYFGEGSWLTVV.

This clonotype was detected a few times. The chain joins TRBV9 to TRBJ1-5; no definite D call. There are 12 residues in the CDR3. CDR1 SGDLS and CDR2 YYNGEE come from the germline V gene. Trimming took off 0 bases at V and 9 bases at J, with 7 bases between the two ends. The CDR3 reads CASSVDGGPQHF. CDR3 coding DNA: TGTGCCAGCAGCGTAGACGGTGGGCCCCAGCATTTT.

This clonotype appeared a few times. This chain links TRBV4-1 with TRBJ1-6; 9 bases map to TRBD1. V was pared by 6 bases and J by 7 bases, with 7 bases of the junction left unmatched. The CDR3 sequence is 15 residues long. Germline CDR1 MGHRA, CDR2 YSYEKL. CDR3 DNA: TGCGCCAGCAGGGCCCGGGACAGGGAGAATTCACCCCTCCACTTT. Translation gives CASRARDRENSPLHF.